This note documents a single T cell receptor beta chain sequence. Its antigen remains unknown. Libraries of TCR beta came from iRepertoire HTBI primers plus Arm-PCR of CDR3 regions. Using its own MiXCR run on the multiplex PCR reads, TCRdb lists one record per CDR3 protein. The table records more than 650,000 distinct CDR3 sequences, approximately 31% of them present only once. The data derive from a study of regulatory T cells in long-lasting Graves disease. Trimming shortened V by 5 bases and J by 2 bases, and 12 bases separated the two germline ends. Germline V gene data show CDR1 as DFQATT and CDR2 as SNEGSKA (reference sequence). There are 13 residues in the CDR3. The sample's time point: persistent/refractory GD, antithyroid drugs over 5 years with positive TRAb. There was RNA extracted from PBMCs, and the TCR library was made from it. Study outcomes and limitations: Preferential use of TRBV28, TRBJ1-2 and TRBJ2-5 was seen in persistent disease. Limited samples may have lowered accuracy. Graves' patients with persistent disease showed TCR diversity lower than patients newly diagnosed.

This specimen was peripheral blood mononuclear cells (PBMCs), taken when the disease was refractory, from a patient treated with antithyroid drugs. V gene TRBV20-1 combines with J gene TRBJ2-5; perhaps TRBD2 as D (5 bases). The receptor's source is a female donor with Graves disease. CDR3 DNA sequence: TGCAGTGCTTATCCGGGGTTACAAGAGACCCAGTACTTC. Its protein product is CSAYPGLQETQYF.